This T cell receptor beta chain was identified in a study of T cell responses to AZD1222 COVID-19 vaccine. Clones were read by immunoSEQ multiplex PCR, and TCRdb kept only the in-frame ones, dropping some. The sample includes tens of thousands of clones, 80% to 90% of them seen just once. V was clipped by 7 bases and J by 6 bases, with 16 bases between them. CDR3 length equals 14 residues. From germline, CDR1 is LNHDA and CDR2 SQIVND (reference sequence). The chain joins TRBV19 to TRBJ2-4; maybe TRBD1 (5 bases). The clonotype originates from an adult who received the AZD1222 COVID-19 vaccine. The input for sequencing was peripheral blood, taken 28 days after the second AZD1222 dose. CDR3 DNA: TGTGCCAGTACGCGCGCAGGGTCGGTAAACATTCAGTACTTC. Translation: CASTRAGSVNIQYF.